This T cell receptor (beta chain) was sequenced during a study of OX40 agonist ivuxolimab in advanced cancers. Study-level information: The dose of intravenous ivuxolimab that patients received every 2 weeks ranged from 0.01 to 10 mg/kg. Findings and caveats of the study: Expanded clones were, on average, more numerous in CD8+ T cells than in CD4+. Not determined was the antigen specificity of the expanded peripheral T cells.

Clones were read by immunoSEQ multiplex PCR, and TCRdb kept only the in-frame ones, dropping some. In the table there are roughly 64,000 clones, roughly nine tenths of which are singletons. This clone was observed a handful of times. The antigen remains unidentified. The sampling schedule covered blood at baseline, cycle 4 day 1, and cycle 7 day 1. The length of the CDR3 is 13 residues. CDR1 MNHNS and CDR2 SASEGT come from the germline V gene. Trimming left V 11 bases short and J 0 bases short, with 13 bases between. The sample here was CD4+ or CD8+ T cells sorted from blood, taken in a trial of the OX40 agonist ivuxolimab. This chain connects TRBV6-1 to TRBJ1-1; possible D gene TRBD1, 5 bases. The clonotype originates from an adult with an advanced solid tumor such as melanoma, head and neck, liver or kidney cancer. The chain's CDR3 is CAGTGEMNTEAFF. For the CDR3, the DNA is TGTGCCGGTACAGGAGAAATGAACACTGAAGCTTTCTTT.